This TCR beta chain was sequenced during a study of vaccination and CD4 T cells after COVID-19. At the level of the study: As control conditions, cultures were given either a CEFX pool serving as positive control, an HIV-1 Nef pool, or no peptide at all. Study findings and constraints: Looking at convalescent patients, 304 of their 307 vaccine-specific clones were spike mono-reactive. In convalescent patients, a median approximately 86% of post-vaccine SARS-CoV-2-reactive clones appeared only after vaccination.

At the Johns Hopkins FTIC core, DNA taken from cultured CD4+ T cells was sequenced by way of the Oncomine TCR Beta short-read assay. From cultured CD4+ T cells, genomic DNA was extracted. TCRdb reprocessed the PCR reads via MiXCR and lists one record per CDR3 protein. Counted here are about 10,000 distinct CDR3 sequences, about 29% occurring once; the ten biggest clones make up 10% to 15%. Germline loops: CDR1 SGHTA, CDR2 FQGTGA. V was pared by 2 bases and J by 3 bases, with 7 bases between. CDR3 size: 14 residues. Treatment indicated: roughly ten-day PBMC culture with coronavirus spike peptide pools or control peptides (ViraFEST assay). One should note that the unexposed donor's CD4+ T cells were collected before the COVID-19 pandemic (2011-2018). Half-medium changes with fresh IL-2 medium occurred on days 3 and 7. In its sample, this clonotype was seen a few times. Its antigen remains unknown.

The sequencing sample was made of CD4+ T cells from blood, cultured in vitro. The rearrangement uses TRBV7-3 and TRBJ2-2; D remains unclear. This receptor was obtained from a human donor in good health. This chain's CDR3 is CASSLAHYTGELFF. DNA for the CDR3: TGTGCCAGCAGCTTAGCTCATTACACCGGGGAGCTGTTTTTT.